A single sample gave rise to the 24 T cell receptor beta chains below, sequenced in a study of blood T cell repertoires in COVID-19. Using immunoSEQ multiplex PCR, the repertoire was profiled, and TCRdb retains in-frame clones only, with some absent. Among 150,000 or so clones listed, around 90% were seen once. Sequenced: PBMCs or T cells enriched from blood (not recorded which). All receptors come from a woman between 40 and 55 years old who had been exposed to COVID-19.

The genes are TRBV27 and TRBJ2-3; TRBD2 aligns across 9 bases. Germline CDR1 MNHEY, CDR2 SMNVEV (reference sequence). V trimming: 3 bases; J trimming: 10 bases; junction bases outside the gene matches: 8. The CDR3 covers 14 residues. CDR3 bases: TGTGCCAGCAGTTTTGGCGGGGGGGCCATGGCGCAGTATTTT. Its translation: CASSFGGGAMAQYF.

V and J are TRBV29-1 and TRBJ2-3; 8 bases map to TRBD2. This CDR3 spans 15 amino acids. Per the germline V gene, CDR1 is SQVTM and CDR2 is ANQGSEA. The V segment lost 0 bases and the J segment 4 bases; nucleotides outside the gene matches: 6. CDR3 coding DNA: TGCAGCGTTGAAGAAGTTAGCGGGATGGCAGATACGCAGTATTTT. Translated: CSVEEVSGMADTQYF.

The rearrangement uses TRBV21-1 and TRBJ1-6; the D call TRBD1 from the table was never checked on the DNA. TRBV21-1 constitutes a pseudogene. The CDR3 has 15 residues. The CDR3 sequence: CASSKEDRGNSPLHF. As DNA, the CDR3 is TGTGCCAGCAGCAAAGAGGACAGGGGGAATTCACCCCTCCACTTT.

This clone was observed a few times. The chain's CDR3 is CASRTGGGVFAEAFF. DNA for the CDR3: TGTGCCAGCAGGACAGGGGGCGGTGTCTTCGCTGAAGCTTTCTTT. The genes are TRBV2 and TRBJ1-1, with 10 nucleotides matching TRBD1. The junction had 10 bases not matched to a gene; V was cut back by 6 bases and J by 6 bases. Germline CDR1 SNHLY, CDR2 FYNNEI. CDR3 size: 15 residues.

This chain links TRBV19 with TRBJ2-7; 10 positions agree with TRBD1. The CDR3 contains 15 residues. Trimming cost V 4 bases and J 3 bases; bases outside gene matches: 6. Germline V gene sequence: CDR1 LNHDA, CDR2 SQIVND (reference sequence). The CDR3 DNA follows: TGTGCCAGTAGTACCTCGGGACAGGGGAGCTACGAGCAGTACTTC. It yields the protein CASSTSGQGSYEQYF.

The genes are TRBV9 and TRBJ1-2; D not certain. Between the trimmed V and J ends, which lost 2 bases and 0 bases, there was a span of 14 bases. The length of the CDR3 is 16 residues. The germline gives CDR1 SGDLS, CDR2 YYNGEE. As DNA, the CDR3 is TGTGCCAGCAGCGTGGGTTTAGCCGTCACTAACTATGGCTACACCTTC. Its translation: CASSVGLAVTNYGYTF.

In its sample, this clone was seen a few times. This chain uses TRBV7-3 with TRBJ2-3; possibly TRBD2 for D (7 bases). The CDR3 is 14 amino acids. V was clipped by 8 bases and J by 4 bases, with 16 bases between them. Germline V gene sequence: CDR1 SGHTA, CDR2 FQGTGA. Here the CDR3 DNA reads TGTGCCAGCGGAGGCACAGGGAGGGCAGATACGCAGTATTTT. It codes for CASGGTGRADTQYF. The full variable domain, its missing parts supplied by reference TRBV7-3 and TRBJ2-3, is GAGVSQTPSNKVTEKGKYVELRCDPISGHTALYWYRQSLGQGPEFLIYFQGTGAADDSGLPNDRFFAVRPEGSVSTLKIQRTERGDSAVYLCASGGTGRADTQYFGPGTRLTVL.

This chain uses TRBV18 with TRBJ1-5; TRBD1 might be the D (5 bases). The CDR3 consists of 14 residues. V shed 6 bases and J shed 8 bases, with 17 bases lying between them. Germline assignment: CDR1 KGHSH and CDR2 LQKENI. CDR3 protein: CASSPTGEGKPQHF. The CDR3, as DNA: TGTGCCAGCTCTCCAACGGGGGAAGGAAAGCCCCAGCATTTT.

The rearrangement links TRBV7-9 to TRBJ2-3, with TRBD2 matching over 11 bases. Germline CDR1 reads SEHNR; CDR2 reads FQNEAQ (reference sequence). The CDR3 has 18 amino acids. Trimming at V came to 1 base and at J to 5 bases, leaving 11 bases not matched to a gene. The CDR3: CASSLGGLAEGTGDTQYF. The CDR3 nucleotides read TGTGCCAGCAGCTTAGGGGGACTAGCGGAAGGAACGGGAGATACGCAGTATTTT.

J is TRBJ2-6 and V is TRBV4-3; tentative D call: TRBD1 (5 bases). V was pared by 0 bases and J by 4 bases, with 10 bases between. The germline V gene encodes CDR1 LGHNA and CDR2 YSLEER. The CDR3 runs to 16 residues. The CDR3 region is CASSQDHGAGANVLTF. CDR3 DNA: TGCGCCAGCAGCCAAGATCATGGGGCAGGGGCCAACGTCCTGACTTTC.

The J gene is TRBJ2-5, the V gene TRBV6-5, with 7 bases aligning to TRBD1. The CDR3 is made up of 10 amino acids. CDR1 MNHEY and CDR2 SVGAGI come from the germline V gene. CDR3 loop: CETGLETQYF. CDR3 DNA sequence: TGTGAGACAGGGCTGGAGACCCAGTACTTC.

The chain uses TRBV4-2 and TRBJ1-5; D may be TRBD1 (5 bases). This CDR3 contains 16 residues. The germline V gene has CDR1 LGHNA and CDR2 YNFKEQ. The V end lost 1 base, the J end lost 0 bases, and 10 bases lay between the germline ends. CDR3 nucleotides: TGTGCCAGCAGCCAAGGTAGGGGCTCTAGCAATCAGCCCCAGCATTTT. It codes for CASSQGRGSSNQPQHF.

The sample holds one count of this clone. The chain is built from TRBV19 and TRBJ1-1; 9 bases agree with TRBD1. Germline values: CDR1 LNHDA, CDR2 SQIVND (reference sequence). This CDR3 has 14 amino acids. V lost 4 bases, J lost 5 bases, and 5 bases stayed unmatched. For the CDR3, the DNA is TGTGCCAGTAGTAAACGACAGGGGGGAACTGAAGCTTTCTTT. Translating it yields CASSKRQGGTEAFF.

V is TRBV10-3 and J is TRBJ2-7; D may be TRBD2 (6 bases). Trimming cost V 5 bases and J 0 bases, with 14 bases left between them. The germline CDR1 and CDR2 sequences are ENHRY and SYGVKD. The CDR3 spans 15 residues. In DNA, the CDR3 is TGTGCCATCAGTAATCCCTCCGGGAGCTCCTACGAGCAGTACTTC. Its translation: CAISNPSGSSYEQYF.

The CDR3 is CASSLDTGTYYGYTF. As DNA, the CDR3 is TGTGCCAGCAGCTTAGATACCGGGACTTACTATGGCTACACCTTC. The V gene is TRBV11-2, the J gene TRBJ1-2; D perhaps matches TRBD1 (5 bases). Trimming pared 0 bases from V and 3 bases from J, leaving 11 bases between. CDR3 length equals 15 residues. Germline assignment: CDR1 SGHAT and CDR2 FQNNGV. Supplemented by reference TRBV11-2 and TRBJ1-2, the full variable domain reads EAGVAQSPRYKIIEKRQSVAFWCNPISGHATLYWYQQILGQGPKLLIQFQNNGVVDDSQLPKDRFSAERLKGVDSTLKIQPAKLEDSAVYLCASSLDTGTYYGYTFGSGTRLTVV.

This chain joins TRBV15 and TRBJ2-7, with D perhaps TRBD1 (6 bases). The CDR3 length is 12 residues. V was trimmed by 5 bases and J by 4 bases, leaving 9 bases between them. Germline CDR1 and CDR2: LNHNV and YYDKDF (reference sequence). CDR3 region: CATSAQGYEQYF. CDR3 nucleotides: TGTGCCACCAGCGCCCAGGGGTACGAGCAGTACTTC.

CDR3 sequence reads: CASRDRALGTEAFF. In DNA, the CDR3 is TGTGCCAGCAGGGACAGGGCCTTGGGGACTGAAGCTTTCTTT. This rearrangement joins TRBV6-6 to TRBJ1-1; 8 positions match TRBD1. J was trimmed by 5 bases and V by 6 bases; bases with no gene match: 8. The CDR3 totals 14 residues. The V gene's germline CDR1 is MNHNY and CDR2 SVGAGI (reference sequence).

This clone was seen just once. The chain has TRBV5-1 and TRBJ1-1; no clear D. The CDR3 is 14 residues long. Trimming pared 1 base from V and 0 bases from J, leaving 7 bases between. Germline CDR1 is SGHRS and CDR2 is YFSETQ. Here the CDR3 DNA reads TGCGCCAGCAGCTTGTCTCTTCTGAACACTGAAGCTTTCTTT. It encodes CASSLSLLNTEAFF.

The chain carries TRBV10-3 and TRBJ1-4, with no clear D. The CDR3 consists of 13 residues. The germline gives CDR1 ENHRY, CDR2 SYGVKD. V was shortened by 11 bases and J by 4 bases, with 14 bases between the two germline ends. CDR3 DNA sequence: TGTGCCTCGCGGACGGGAATTAATGAAAAACTGTTTTTT. Amino acids: CASRTGINEKLFF.

V is TRBV4-1 and J is TRBJ1-3; 11 bases fit TRBD1. Germline assignment: CDR1 MGHRA and CDR2 YSYEKL. Germline trimming cut 5 bases from V and 4 bases from J; bases unmatched to any gene: 7. The CDR3 covers 16 residues. CDR3 DNA: TGCGCCAGCAGCATAGGGGACAGGGGGGCCGGAAACACCATATATTTT. This translates into CASSIGDRGAGNTIYF.

CDR3 loop: CASSADPGTENYGYTF. The CDR3 nucleotides are TGTGCCAGCAGCGCCGACCCCGGGACAGAGAACTATGGCTACACCTTC. V and J are TRBV9 and TRBJ1-2; 7 bases map to TRBD1. CDR1 SGDLS and CDR2 YYNGEE come from the germline V gene. V lost 3 bases and J lost 2; bases outside the gene matches: 10. The CDR3 has 16 amino acids.

This chain uses TRBV19 with TRBJ1-1; 7 nucleotides match TRBD1. The J segment lost 4 bases and the V segment lost 5 bases, leaving 13 bases of the junction unmatched. This CDR3 region has 16 residues. From germline, CDR1 is LNHDA and CDR2 SQIVND (reference sequence). The CDR3 here is CASSWNRGRRGTEAFF. The CDR3 DNA is TGTGCCAGTAGTTGGAACAGGGGTCGACGGGGCACTGAAGCTTTCTTT. Combining the CDR3 with reference TRBV19 and TRBJ1-1 gives the whole variable domain DGGITQSPKYLFRKEGQNVTLSCEQNLNHDAMYWYRQDPGQGLRLIYYSQIVNDFQKGDIAEGYSVSREKKESFPLTVTSAQKNPTAFYLCASSWNRGRRGTEAFFGQGTRLTVV.

The chain carries TRBV29-1 and TRBJ1-4; TRBD1 matches 10 bases. The CDR3 contains 16 residues. J was trimmed by 3 bases and V by 6 bases; bases with no gene match: 10. Germline loops: CDR1 SQVTM, CDR2 ANQGSEA. CDR3 loop: CSVTLGQGVSNEKLFF. The CDR3 DNA is TGCAGCGTGACCCTAGGACAGGGGGTTTCTAATGAAAAACTGTTTTTT.

This chain links TRBV11-3 with TRBJ2-1, with 11 bases lining up with TRBD2. Per the germline V gene, CDR1 is SGHNT and CDR2 is YENEEA. Losses at the gene ends were 0 bases for V and 8 bases for J; bases not matched to a gene: 6. This CDR3 spans 16 amino acids. This CDR3 reads CASSLDSGGARDEQFF. The CDR3 nucleotides are TGTGCCAGCAGCTTAGATAGCGGGGGGGCTAGGGATGAGCAGTTCTTC.